The clone carrying this T cell receptor beta chain has a handful of counts. Here immunoSEQ multiplex PCR was the method, and the copy in TCRdb shows in-frame clones only, minus some. The profile shows about 160,000 clones, 85% of them singletons. V lost 1 base to trimming and J lost 2 bases, with 9 bases between them. Germline-derived CDR1 and CDR2 are LNHNV and YYDKDF (reference sequence). CDR3 length: 14 residues. The sample is drawn from a study of blood T cell repertoires in COVID-19. Study information: Acute and convalescent COVID-19 samples came from the United States, Italy and Spain. The analysed material was cDNA or gDNA that came from T cells, B-cell-depleted T cells, or PBMCs.

The sequence derives from a human donor with acute or convalescent COVID-19. The donor label of this sample is uncertain. The sequenced sample was peripheral blood. V is TRBV15 and J is TRBJ2-7; possible D gene TRBD1, 6 bases. The CDR3 sequence is CATSRVQGPYEQYF. The CDR3 region has the DNA TGTGCCACCAGCAGAGTACAGGGCCCCTACGAGCAGTACTTC.